This passage covers 4 T cell receptor beta chains from one sample sequenced in a study of T cells in Graves' hyperthyroidism and ophthalmopathy. From RNA transcripts, TCR beta CDR3 regions were amplified. When the TCR CDR3 underwent first-round RT-PCR, the HTBI primer set was used. TCRdb reprocessed the multiplex PCR reads via MiXCR and lists one record per CDR3 protein. The repertoire consists of about 700,000 distinct CDR3 sequences, with 12% to 15% occurring once and the leading ten covering more than 8.5%. Input material: blood. The receptors come from a young woman with Graves' hyperthyroidism.

This clonotype appeared many times. The chain joins TRBV11-2 to TRBJ1-1, with unresolved D. This CDR3 has 13 residues. CDR1 is SGHAT, CDR2 FQNNGV, per germline. The ends were cut back, 2 bases at V and 4 bases at J, with 8 bases in the middle. The CDR3 is CASSLIPATEAFF. In DNA form, the CDR3 reads TGTGCCAGCAGCTTAATCCCGGCCACTGAAGCTTTCTTT.

This clonotype was seen repeatedly, ten times or more. The chain couples TRBV3-1 to TRBJ1-1, with D perhaps matching TRBD1 (5 bases). Germline CDR1 is LGHDT and CDR2 is YNNKEL (reference sequence). The CDR3 runs 15 residues. V was shortened by 1 base and J by 7 bases, with 16 bases between the two germline ends. The CDR3 region is CASSQVGATLDEAFF. CDR3 sequence (DNA): TGTGCCAGCAGCCAAGTCGGGGCTACCCTTGATGAAGCTTTCTTT.

The sample holds a few counts of this clonotype. The chain recombines TRBV27 with TRBJ1-1; no reliable D call. V lost 1 base, J lost 7 bases, and 10 bases lay in between. The CDR3 contains 13 residues. Germline lookup yields CDR1 MNHEY and CDR2 SMNVEV (reference sequence). CDR3 bases: TGTGCCAGCAGTTTATTTAGGACGGATGAAGCTTTCTTT. Its protein is CASSLFRTDEAFF.

The rearrangement joins TRBV19 to TRBJ2-1; no firm D call. The V and J ends lost 2 bases and 4 bases respectively, with 12 bases between them. Germline values: CDR1 LNHDA, CDR2 SQIVND (reference sequence). There are 15 residues in the CDR3. CDR3 loop: CASSINHGPYNEQFF. CDR3 DNA sequence: TGTGCCAGTAGTATAAACCATGGACCTTACAATGAGCAGTTCTTC.